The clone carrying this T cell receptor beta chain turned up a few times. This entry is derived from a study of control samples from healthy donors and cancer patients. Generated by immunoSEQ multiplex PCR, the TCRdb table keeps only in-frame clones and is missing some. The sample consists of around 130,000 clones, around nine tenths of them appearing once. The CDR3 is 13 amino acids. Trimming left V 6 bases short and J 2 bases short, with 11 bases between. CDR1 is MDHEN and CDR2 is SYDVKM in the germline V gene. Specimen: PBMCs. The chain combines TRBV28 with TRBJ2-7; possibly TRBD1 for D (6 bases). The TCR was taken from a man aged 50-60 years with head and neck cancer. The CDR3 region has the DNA TGTGCCAGCAGGCCTAGGGGGACCTACGAGCAGTACTTC. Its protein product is CASRPRGTYEQYF.